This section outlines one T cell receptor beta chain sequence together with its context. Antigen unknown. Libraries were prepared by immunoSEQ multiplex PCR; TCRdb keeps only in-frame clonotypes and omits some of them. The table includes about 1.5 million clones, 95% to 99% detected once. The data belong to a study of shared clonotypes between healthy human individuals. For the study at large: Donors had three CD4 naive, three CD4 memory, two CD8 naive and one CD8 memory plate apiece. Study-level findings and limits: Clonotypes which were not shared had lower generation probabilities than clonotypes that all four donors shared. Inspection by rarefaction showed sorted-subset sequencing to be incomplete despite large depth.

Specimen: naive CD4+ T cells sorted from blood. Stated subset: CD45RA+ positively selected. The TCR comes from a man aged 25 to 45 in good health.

The CDR3 sequence: CSVEGTQNIQYF. CDR3 nucleotides: TGCAGCGTTGAAGGGACCCAAAACATTCAGTACTTC. The V and J genes are TRBV29-1 and TRBJ2-4, with D unclear. V lost 1 base and J 5 bases, leaving 6 bases between the germline ends. CDR1 and CDR2 (germline): SQVTM, ANQGSEA. CDR3 length: 12 residues.